This T cell receptor beta chain was documented in a study of blood T cell repertoires in COVID-19. Study background: COVID-19 samples collected from the United States, Italy and Spain covered acute and convalescent phases. PBMCs, B-cell-depleted T cells, or T cells were the source of the cDNA or gDNA that made up the material.

This clone appeared a single time. Libraries were prepared by immunoSEQ multiplex PCR; TCRdb keeps only in-frame clonotypes and omits some of them. The top ten hold 6% to 9% of the sample, which has hundreds of thousands of clones, about 82% seen once. The sequenced material came from peripheral blood. This TCR was recovered from a human donor in a cohort sampled during active COVID-19.

CDR3: CASSSYAVRGGPGTDTQYF. For the CDR3, the DNA is TGTGCCAGCAGCTCTTATGCCGTGCGTGGCGGGCCCGGCACAGATACGCAGTATTTT. The chain uses TRBV7-3 and TRBJ2-3, with D perhaps TRBD2 (5 bases). The germline CDR1 and CDR2 sequences are SGHTA and FQGTGA. With 4 bases removed from V and 1 base from J, the gap between germline ends came to 24 bases. The CDR3 is 19 amino acids.